These T cell receptor beta chains were read from a single sample in a study of shared clonotypes between healthy human individuals. Sequencing was performed with immunoSEQ multiplex PCR; in TCRdb, only in-frame clones are kept and a portion is missing. Seen here are about 2 million clones, roughly 95% observed once, and the top ten hold under 1.5%. The sample taken for sequencing was naive CD8+ T cells sorted from blood. These receptors were obtained from a man aged 18-30 years in good health. Both conserved end residues are part of each CDR3. A D gene is named only where the DNA matches it firmly. Expanded clones are given a class, and other clones once, few, many or no size at all.

CDR3nt: TGCGCCAGCAGCTTGAAGGGAGAGGAGTACACTGAAGCTTTCTTT
CDR3aa: CASSLKGEEYTEAFF
j_gene: TRBJ1-1
v_gene: TRBV5-1
abundance: .
d_gene: .

CDR3nt: TGCGCCAGCAGCCAAGGTATAGGGGGCGAGAACTCCTACGAGCAGTACTTC
CDR3aa: CASSQGIGGENSYEQYF
j_gene: TRBJ2-7
v_gene: TRBV4-1
abundance: once
d_gene: TRBD1

CDR3nt: TGTGCCAGCAGTTACTCGTACGTGGGAGACCCAGAAGCTTTCTTT
CDR3aa: CASSYSYVGDPEAFF
j_gene: TRBJ1-1
v_gene: TRBV6-5
abundance: .
d_gene: .

CDR3nt: TGTGCCAGCAGCTTAGCTTCGGGAACCTACGAGCAGTACTTC
CDR3aa: CASSLASGTYEQYF
j_gene: TRBJ2-7
v_gene: TRBV7-8
abundance: .
d_gene: .

CDR3nt: TGCAGCGTTGAACCCCCGTTGGGGGATCTGGCCAAAAACATTCAGTACTTC
CDR3aa: CSVEPPLGDLAKNIQYF
j_gene: TRBJ2-4
v_gene: TRBV29-1
abundance: .
d_gene: .

CDR3nt: TGCGCCAGCAGCCAAGTGGGGACAGCCGGCGCCTACAATGAGCAGTTCTTC
CDR3aa: CASSQVGTAGAYNEQFF
j_gene: TRBJ2-1
v_gene: TRBV4-1
abundance: .
d_gene: TRBD1

CDR3nt: TGTGCCAGCAGCTTTGTGCGGGAGGGCGGCTACGAGCAGTACTTC
CDR3aa: CASSFVREGGYEQYF
j_gene: TRBJ2-7
v_gene: TRBV7-8
abundance: .
d_gene: TRBD2

CDR3nt: TGTGCCACCCTGACAGGGGGTGAGAACACTGAAGCTTTCTTT
CDR3aa: CATLTGGENTEAFF
j_gene: TRBJ1-1
v_gene: TRBV6-5
abundance: .
d_gene: TRBD1

CDR3nt: TGCGCCAGCAGCCCGGGGGGTCCCGGGACAGAAGAATACGAGCAGTACTTC
CDR3aa: CASSPGGPGTEEYEQYF
j_gene: TRBJ2-7
v_gene: TRBV4-3
abundance: .
d_gene: .

CDR3nt: TGTGCCAGCAGCTTATCGTACTGGGATTCACCCCTCCACTTT
CDR3aa: CASSLSYWDSPLHF
j_gene: TRBJ1-6
v_gene: TRBV11-1
abundance: .
d_gene: .

CDR3nt: TGCGCCAGCAGCCTAAGCGGGGGGACCCAAGAGACCCAGTACTTC
CDR3aa: CASSLSGGTQETQYF
j_gene: TRBJ2-5
v_gene: TRBV4-1
abundance: .
d_gene: TRBD2

CDR3nt: TGTGCCAGCACCTGGACAGGGACCCTTTCACCCCTCCACTTT
CDR3aa: CASTWTGTLSPLHF
j_gene: TRBJ1-6
v_gene: TRBV6-5
abundance: .
d_gene: TRBD1

CDR3nt: TGTGCCAGCAGGGATCCTACTAGCGGGAGCTCCTACAATGAGCAGTTCTTC
CDR3aa: CASRDPTSGSSYNEQFF
j_gene: TRBJ2-1
v_gene: TRBV2
abundance: .
d_gene: TRBD2

CDR3nt: TGCGCCAGCAGCCCGAGAAAGGCAACTAATGAAAAACTGTTTTTT
CDR3aa: CASSPRKATNEKLFF
j_gene: TRBJ1-4
v_gene: TRBV5-1
abundance: .
d_gene: .

CDR3nt: TGTGCCAGCAGCGTGGGGGACCCCTACGAGCAGTACTTC
CDR3aa: CASSVGDPYEQYF
j_gene: TRBJ2-7
v_gene: TRBV9
abundance: .
d_gene: .

CDR3nt: TGCGCCAGCAGCTTGACAGGAACCATCTACCTATACACTGAAGCTTTCTTT
CDR3aa: CASSLTGTIYLYTEAFF
j_gene: TRBJ1-1
v_gene: TRBV5-1
abundance: .
d_gene: .

CDR3nt: TGTGCCAGCAGTTCCGGACAGGGGGCGGAGGACACCATATATTTT
CDR3aa: CASSSGQGAEDTIYF
j_gene: TRBJ1-3
v_gene: TRBV6-6
abundance: .
d_gene: TRBD1

CDR3nt: TGTGCCAGCAGCTTGGTACAGGCCTATGGCTACACCTTC
CDR3aa: CASSLVQAYGYTF
j_gene: TRBJ1-2
v_gene: TRBV5-4
abundance: .
d_gene: .

CDR3nt: TGCAGCGTTTCAGGGGCCTACTCTGGAAACACCATATATTTT
CDR3aa: CSVSGAYSGNTIYF
j_gene: TRBJ1-3
v_gene: TRBV29-1
abundance: once
d_gene: .

CDR3nt: TGTGCCAGCAGTTCCGGACGGGACCCACGAAACCCCTACGAGCAGTACTTC
CDR3aa: CASSSGRDPRNPYEQYF
j_gene: TRBJ2-7
v_gene: TRBV28
abundance: once
d_gene: .

CDR3nt: TGTGCCAGCAGTTACCTGGGAGTGAACACTGAAGCTTTCTTT
CDR3aa: CASSYLGVNTEAFF
j_gene: TRBJ1-1
v_gene: TRBV6-6
abundance: .
d_gene: .

CDR3nt: TGTGCCAGCAGCCCGTACCAAGAGACCCAGTACTTC
CDR3aa: CASSPYQETQYF
j_gene: TRBJ2-5
v_gene: TRBV14
abundance: .
d_gene: .